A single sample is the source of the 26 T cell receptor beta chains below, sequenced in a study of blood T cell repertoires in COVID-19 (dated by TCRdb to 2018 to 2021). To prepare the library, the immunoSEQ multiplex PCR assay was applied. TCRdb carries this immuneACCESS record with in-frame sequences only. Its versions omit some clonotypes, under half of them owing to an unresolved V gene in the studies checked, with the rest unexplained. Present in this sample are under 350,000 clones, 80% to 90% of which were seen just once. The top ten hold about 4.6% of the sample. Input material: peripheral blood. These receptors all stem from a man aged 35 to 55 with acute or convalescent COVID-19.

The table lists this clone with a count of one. CDR3 nucleotides: TGTGCCAGCAGCCCCCGGGGACTTAACACCGGGGAGCTGTTTTTT. Translated: CASSPRGLNTGELFF. The V call is TRBV7-2, the J call TRBJ2-2; a weak D match, TRBD2 (6 bases). The germline V and J ends were trimmed by 5 bases and 2 bases, with 12 bases remaining between them. Germline V gene lookup returns CDR1 SGHTA and CDR2 FQGNSA. The CDR3 loop spans 15 amino acids.

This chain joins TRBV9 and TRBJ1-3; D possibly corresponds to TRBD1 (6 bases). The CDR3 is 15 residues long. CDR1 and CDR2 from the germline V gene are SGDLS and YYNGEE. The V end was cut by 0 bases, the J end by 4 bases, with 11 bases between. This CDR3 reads CASSVGAGDGNTIYF. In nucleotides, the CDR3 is TGTGCCAGCAGCGTAGGGGCAGGGGACGGAAACACCATATATTTT. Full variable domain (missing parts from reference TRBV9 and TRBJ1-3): DSGVTQTPKHLITATGQRVTLRCSPRSGDLSVYWYQQSLDQGLQFLIQYYNGEERAKGNILERFSAQQFPDLHSELNLSSLELGDSALYFCASSVGAGDGNTIYFGEGSWLTVV.

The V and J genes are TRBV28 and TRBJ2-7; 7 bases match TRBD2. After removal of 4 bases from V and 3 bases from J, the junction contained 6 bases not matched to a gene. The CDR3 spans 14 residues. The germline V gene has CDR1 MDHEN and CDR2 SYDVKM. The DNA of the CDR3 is TGTGCCAGCAGTTCATTAGCGGGCCTCTACGAGCAGTACTTC. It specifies CASSSLAGLYEQYF.

The CDR3 here is CASAQGDQPQHF. The DNA of the CDR3 is TGTGCCAGCGCACAGGGGGATCAGCCCCAGCATTTT. The chain employs TRBV2 and TRBJ1-5; TRBD1 agrees at 8 bases. The CDR3 is 12 residues long. The germline CDR1 and CDR2 sequences are SNHLY and FYNNEI. With V trimmed by 8 bases and J by 5 bases, 2 bases remained unmatched.

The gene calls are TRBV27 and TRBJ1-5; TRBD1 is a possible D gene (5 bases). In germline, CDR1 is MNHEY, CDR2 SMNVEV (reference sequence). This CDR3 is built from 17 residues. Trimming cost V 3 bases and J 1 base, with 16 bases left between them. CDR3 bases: TGTGCCAGCAGTTTCACGGGGGACCGGCTAAGCAATCAGCCCCAGCATTTT. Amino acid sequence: CASSFTGDRLSNQPQHF.

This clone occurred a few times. CDR3: CASSRGRGLDTQYF. The CDR3 DNA sequence: TGTGCCAGCAGCCGGGGAAGGGGGCTGGATACGCAGTATTTT. The chain combines TRBV27 with TRBJ2-3, with 7 bases matching TRBD1. Germline V gene data show CDR1 as MNHEY and CDR2 as SMNVEV (reference sequence). The V and J ends lost 6 bases and 6 bases, in that order; junction bases with no gene match: 9. The CDR3 has 14 amino acids.

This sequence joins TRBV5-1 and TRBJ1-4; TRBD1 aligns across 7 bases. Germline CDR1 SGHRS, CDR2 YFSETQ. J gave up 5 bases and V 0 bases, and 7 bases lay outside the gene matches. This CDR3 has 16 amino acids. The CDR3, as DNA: TGCGCCAGCAGCTTGGAGGTCAGGGGGTCCAATGAAAAACTGTTTTTT. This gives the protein CASSLEVRGSNEKLFF.

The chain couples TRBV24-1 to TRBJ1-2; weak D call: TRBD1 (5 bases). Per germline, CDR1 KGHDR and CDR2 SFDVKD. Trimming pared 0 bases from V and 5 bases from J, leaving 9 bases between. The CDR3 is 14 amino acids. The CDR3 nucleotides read TGTGCCACCAGTGATTTGCAAAAGGGGTATGGCTACACCTTC. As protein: CATSDLQKGYGYTF.

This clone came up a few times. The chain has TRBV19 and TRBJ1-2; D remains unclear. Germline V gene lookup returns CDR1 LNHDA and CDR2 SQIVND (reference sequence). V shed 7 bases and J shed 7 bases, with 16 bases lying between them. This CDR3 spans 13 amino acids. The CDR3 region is CASTEEGRVGYTF. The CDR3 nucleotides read TGTGCCAGTACCGAGGAAGGGAGGGTTGGCTACACCTTC.

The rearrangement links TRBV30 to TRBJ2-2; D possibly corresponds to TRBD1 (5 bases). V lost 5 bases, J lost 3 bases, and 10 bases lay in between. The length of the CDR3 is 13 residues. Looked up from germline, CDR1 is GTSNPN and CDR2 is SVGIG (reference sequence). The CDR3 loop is CAWDSADTGELFF. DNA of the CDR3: TGTGCCTGGGACAGTGCAGACACCGGGGAGCTGTTTTTT.

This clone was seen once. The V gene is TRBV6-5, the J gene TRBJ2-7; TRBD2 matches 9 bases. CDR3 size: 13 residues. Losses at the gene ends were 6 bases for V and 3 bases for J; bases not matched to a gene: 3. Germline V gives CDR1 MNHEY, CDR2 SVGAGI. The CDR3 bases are TGTGCCAGCAGGATTAGCGGGGGCTACGAGCAGTACTTC. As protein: CASRISGGYEQYF.

The CDR3 DNA reads as TGTGCCAGTGCAACGGGGGTCACAGATACGCAGTATTTT. Amino acids: CASATGVTDTQYF. V and J are TRBV6-5 and TRBJ2-3; TRBD2 might be the D (6 bases). Per germline, CDR1 MNHEY and CDR2 SVGAGI. This CDR3 region has 13 residues. The V and J ends lost 9 bases and 2 bases respectively, with 12 bases between them.

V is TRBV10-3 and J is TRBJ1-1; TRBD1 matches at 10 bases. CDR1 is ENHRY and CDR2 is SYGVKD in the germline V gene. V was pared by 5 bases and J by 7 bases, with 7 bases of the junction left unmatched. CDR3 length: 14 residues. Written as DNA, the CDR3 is TGTGCCATCAGTTTCGGACAGGGGGAGGGTGAAGCTTTCTTT. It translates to CAISFGQGEGEAFF.

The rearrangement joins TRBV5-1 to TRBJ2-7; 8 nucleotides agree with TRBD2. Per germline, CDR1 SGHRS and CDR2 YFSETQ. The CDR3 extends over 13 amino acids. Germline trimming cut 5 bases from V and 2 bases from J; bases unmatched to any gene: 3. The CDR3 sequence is CASRGGGTYEQYF. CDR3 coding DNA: TGCGCCAGCAGAGGCGGGGGGACCTACGAGCAGTACTTC.

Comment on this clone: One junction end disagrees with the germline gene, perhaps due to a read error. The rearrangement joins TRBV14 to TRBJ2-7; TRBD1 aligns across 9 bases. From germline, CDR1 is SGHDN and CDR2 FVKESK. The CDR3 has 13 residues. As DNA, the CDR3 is TGTGCCAGCAGCCAAACCGGGGAGGGGGACAGGGACTTC. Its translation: CASSQTGEGDRDF.

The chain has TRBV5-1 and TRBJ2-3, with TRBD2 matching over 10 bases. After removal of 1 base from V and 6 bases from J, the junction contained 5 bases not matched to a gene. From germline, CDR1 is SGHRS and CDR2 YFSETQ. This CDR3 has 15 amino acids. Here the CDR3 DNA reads TGCGCCAGCAGCTTGATGGGGACTAGCGAGGATACGCAGTATTTT. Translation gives CASSLMGTSEDTQYF.

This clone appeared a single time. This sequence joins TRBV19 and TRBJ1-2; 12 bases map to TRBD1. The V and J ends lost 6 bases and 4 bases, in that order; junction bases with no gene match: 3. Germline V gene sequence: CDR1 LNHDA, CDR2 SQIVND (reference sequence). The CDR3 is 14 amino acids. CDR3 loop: CASRGTGGAYGYTF. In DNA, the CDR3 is TGTGCCAGTAGGGGGACAGGGGGCGCCTATGGCTACACCTTC.

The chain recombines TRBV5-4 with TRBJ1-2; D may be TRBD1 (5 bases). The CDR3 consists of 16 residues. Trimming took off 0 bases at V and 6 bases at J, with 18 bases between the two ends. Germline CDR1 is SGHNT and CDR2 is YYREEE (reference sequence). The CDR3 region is CASSLGGQGGVNGYTF. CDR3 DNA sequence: TGTGCCAGCAGCTTGGGTGGGCAGGGAGGCGTCAATGGCTACACCTTC.

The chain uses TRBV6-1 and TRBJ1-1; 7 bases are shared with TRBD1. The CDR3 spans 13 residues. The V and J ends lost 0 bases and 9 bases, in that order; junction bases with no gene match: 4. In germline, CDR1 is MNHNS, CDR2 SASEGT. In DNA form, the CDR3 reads TGTGCCAGCAGTGAAGCGCGGGACAGCCAAGCTTTCTTT. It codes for CASSEARDSQAFF.

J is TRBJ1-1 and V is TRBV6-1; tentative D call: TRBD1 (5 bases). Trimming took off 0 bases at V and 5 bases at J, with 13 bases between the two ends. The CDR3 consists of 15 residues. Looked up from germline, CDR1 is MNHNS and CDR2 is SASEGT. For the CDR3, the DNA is TGTGCCAGCAGTGAAGCGGTCGGGGGAAAGACTGAAGCTTTCTTT. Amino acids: CASSEAVGGKTEAFF.

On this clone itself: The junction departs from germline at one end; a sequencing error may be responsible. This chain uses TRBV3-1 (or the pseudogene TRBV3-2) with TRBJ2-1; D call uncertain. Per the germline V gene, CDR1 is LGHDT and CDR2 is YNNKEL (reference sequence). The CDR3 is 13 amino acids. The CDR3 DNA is TGTGCCAGCAGCCAAACTACCTATAATGAGCAGTTCTTC. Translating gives CASSQTTYNEQFF.

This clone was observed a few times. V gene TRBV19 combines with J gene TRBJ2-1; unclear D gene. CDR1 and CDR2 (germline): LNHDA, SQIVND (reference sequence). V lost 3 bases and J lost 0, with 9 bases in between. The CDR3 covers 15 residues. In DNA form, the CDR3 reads TGTGCCAGTAGTATCTCTGCCAGCTCCTACAATGAGCAGTTCTTC. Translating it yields CASSISASSYNEQFF.

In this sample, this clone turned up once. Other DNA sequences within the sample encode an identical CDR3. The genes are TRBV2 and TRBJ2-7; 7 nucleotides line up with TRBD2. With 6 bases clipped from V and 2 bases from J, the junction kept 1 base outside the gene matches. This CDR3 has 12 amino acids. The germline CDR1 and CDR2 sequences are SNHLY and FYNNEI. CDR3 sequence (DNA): TGTGCCAGCAGGGGACTAACCTACGAGCAGTACTTC. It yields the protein CASRGLTYEQYF.

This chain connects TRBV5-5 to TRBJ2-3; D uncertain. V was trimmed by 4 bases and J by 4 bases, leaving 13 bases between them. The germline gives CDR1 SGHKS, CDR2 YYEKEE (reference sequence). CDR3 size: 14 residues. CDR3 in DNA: TGTGCCAGCAGCCCCGTAGATGGGCCAGATACGCAGTATTTT. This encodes CASSPVDGPDTQYF.

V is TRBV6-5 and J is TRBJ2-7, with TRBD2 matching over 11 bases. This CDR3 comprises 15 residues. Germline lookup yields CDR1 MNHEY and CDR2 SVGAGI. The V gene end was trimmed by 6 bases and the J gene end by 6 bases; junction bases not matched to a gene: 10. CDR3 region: CASSVTQLAGVEQYF. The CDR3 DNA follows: TGTGCCAGCAGCGTCACACAACTAGCGGGGGTCGAGCAGTACTTC.

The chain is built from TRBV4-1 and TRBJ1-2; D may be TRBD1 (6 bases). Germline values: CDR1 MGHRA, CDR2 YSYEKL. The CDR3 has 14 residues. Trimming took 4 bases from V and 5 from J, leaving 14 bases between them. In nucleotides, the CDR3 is TGCGCCAGCAGCCTCAGGGGCTCTCGTTATGGCTACACCTTC. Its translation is CASSLRGSRYGYTF.